This TCR beta chain was captured in a study of T cells in Graves' hyperthyroidism and ophthalmopathy. V was pared by 2 bases and J by 3 bases, with 3 bases of the junction left unmatched. This CDR3 is built from 15 residues. Germline assignment: CDR1 MNHGY and CDR2 SVAAGI. RNA transcripts were the template for amplifying TCR beta CDR3 regions. The primer set for the first-round RT-PCR of the TCR CDR3 was HTBI. TCRdb reprocessed the multiplex PCR reads with MiXCR, giving one entry per CDR3 protein. The sample lists 350,000 to 450,000 distinct CDR3 sequences; approximately 15% were seen once. This clonotype was observed a handful of times. The antigen is unknown. Regarding the study as a whole: Most thyroid clonotypes with frequency above 0.001 were detected in blood.

Lactation, pregnancy, other autoimmune disease or uncontrolled infection led to exclusion of patients. The chain uses TRBV6-9 and TRBJ1-5, with 8 bases matching TRBD1. The sequenced material came from blood. This TCR was sampled from a woman aged 60 to 75 with Graves' hyperthyroidism. The CDR3: CASSYNRGTNQPQHF. The CDR3 DNA reads TGTGCCAGCAGTTATAACAGGGGGACCAATCAGCCCCAGCATTTT.